The text below deals with one T cell receptor (beta chain). Its antigen specificity is not known. The sample holds no much larger clone one base away, and base qualities are not on file. Library creation used the immunoSEQ multiplex PCR assay. TCRdb retrieved this table from immuneACCESS and kept in-frame rearrangements only. Not all clones are present; in checked studies, unresolved V genes account for under half, and no reason is known for the remainder. The sample yields just under 65,000 clones; 80% to 95% were counted once. 2.5% to 4% of the sample lies in the top ten. The data were obtained in a study of T cell changes during pregnancy in multiple sclerosis (dated by TCRdb to about 2019). About the full investigation: The study looked at changes in the T cell repertoire across pregnancy in women with multiple sclerosis.

The CDR3 starts with the cysteine, ends with the phenylalanine, and has 14 residues. Only the CDR3 portion is preserved as DNA: 42 bases, with reading frame beginning at the first base. The junction carries 9 bases between V and J, which are trimmed by 3 bases and 1 base respectively. Sequences MNHEY (CDR1) and SMNVEV (CDR2) are obtained from the germline V gene (reference sequence). The receptor chain draws on TRBV27 and TRBJ1-1; no D gene can be assigned with confidence. The clonotype was recovered from a female donor with multiple sclerosis, enrolled in a pregnancy study. The source material was CD8+ T cells from peripheral blood mononuclear cells, sampled in the second trimester of pregnancy. The CDR3 here reads CASSLARQNTEAFF. The nucleotide sequence reads TGTGCCAGCAGTTTGGCCAGACAGAACACTGAAGCTTTCTTT.